This T cell receptor beta chain was obtained from a study of T cell clones after liver transplantation. Study background: Post-transplant blood was tracked for graft-donor-reactive T cell clones identified in a pre-transplant mixed lymphocyte reaction.

The data were produced by immunoSEQ multiplex PCR, yet TCRdb's version contains in-frame clones alone and is incomplete. This table has about 80,000 clones, 80% to 85% appearing once. V dropped 5 bases and J dropped 3; count of bases not matched to a gene: 5. Germline V gives CDR1 SGHTA, CDR2 FQGNSA. The CDR3 covers 15 residues. The chain links TRBV7-2 to TRBJ1-4, with 8 bases matching TRBD1. The source is a human patient who received a liver transplant. Some T cells may be supplied by the graft donor. The sample in question was CD4+ T cells from blood, obtained 45 to 46 months after liver transplant. CDR3 in amino acids: CASSTNRGSNEKLFF. CDR3 bases: TGTGCCAGCAGCACGAACAGGGGGTCTAATGAAAAACTGTTTTTT. Full variable domain (remainder filled in from reference TRBV7-2 and TRBJ1-4): GAGVSQSPSNKVTEKGKDVELRCDPISGHTALYWYRQSLGQGLEFLIYFQGNSAPDKSGLPSDRFSAERTGGSVSTLTIQRTQQEDSAVYLCASSTNRGSNEKLFFGSGTQLSVL.